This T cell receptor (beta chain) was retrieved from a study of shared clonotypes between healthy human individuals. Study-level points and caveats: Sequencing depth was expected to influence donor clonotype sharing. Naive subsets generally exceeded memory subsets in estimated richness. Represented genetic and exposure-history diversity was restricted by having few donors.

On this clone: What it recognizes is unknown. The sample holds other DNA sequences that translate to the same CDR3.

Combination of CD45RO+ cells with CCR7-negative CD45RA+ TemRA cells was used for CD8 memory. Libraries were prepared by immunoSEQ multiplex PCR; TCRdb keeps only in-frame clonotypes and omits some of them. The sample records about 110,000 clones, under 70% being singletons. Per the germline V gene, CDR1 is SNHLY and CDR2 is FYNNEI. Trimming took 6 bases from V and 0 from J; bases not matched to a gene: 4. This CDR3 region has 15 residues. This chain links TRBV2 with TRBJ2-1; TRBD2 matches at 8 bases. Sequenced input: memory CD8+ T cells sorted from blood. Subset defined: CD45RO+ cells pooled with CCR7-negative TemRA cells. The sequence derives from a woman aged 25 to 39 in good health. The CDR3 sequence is CASRLAGSSYNEQFF. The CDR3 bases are TGTGCCAGCAGGTTAGCGGGGAGCTCCTACAATGAGCAGTTCTTC. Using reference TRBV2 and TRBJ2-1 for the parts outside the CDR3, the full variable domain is EPEVTQTPSHQVTQMGQEVILRCVPISNHLYFYWYRQILGQKVEFLVSFYNNEISEKSEIFDDQFSVERPDGSNFTLKIRSTKLEDSAMYFCASRLAGSSYNEQFFGPGTRLTVL.